These 16 T cell receptor beta chains came from one sample sequenced in a study of T cells in Graves' hyperthyroidism and ophthalmopathy. Amplified TCR beta CDR3 regions derived from RNA transcripts. In the first-round RT-PCR of the TCR CDR3, the HTBI primer set was used. TCRdb called the multiplex PCR reads again in MiXCR, with one record for every CDR3 protein. The sample contains roughly 740,000 distinct CDR3 sequences, about a sixth of which appear only once. Sequenced: blood. The receptors come from a man aged 18 to 30 with Graves' hyperthyroidism.

This chain joins TRBV7-8 and TRBJ2-2; 8 positions agree with TRBD2. CDR1 is SGHVS, CDR2 FQNEAQ, per germline. J was trimmed by 4 bases and V by 1 base; bases with no gene match: 11. This CDR3 is 18 amino acids long. CDR3 nucleotides: TGTGCCAGCAGCTTAGTCCTCGCGGGAGGCCCCGGCACCGGGGAGCTGTTTTTT. This gives the protein CASSLVLAGGPGTGELFF.

This clonotype was observed many times. The chain carries TRBV6-2 or TRBV6-3 and TRBJ1-1; no reliable D call. The CDR3 contains 15 residues. V was clipped by 0 bases and J by 3 bases, with 11 bases between them. The germline gives CDR1 MNHEY, CDR2 SVGEGT. The CDR3 here is CASSYSMARDTEAFF. The CDR3 bases are TGTGCCAGCAGTTACTCGATGGCGAGGGACACTGAAGCTTTCTTT.

This clonotype was detected a few times. The chain couples TRBV6-1 to TRBJ1-5, with no clear D. The CDR3 spans 14 residues. The germline V and J ends were trimmed by 1 base and 0 bases, with 4 bases remaining between them. Germline V gives CDR1 MNHNS, CDR2 SASEGT. The DNA of the CDR3 is TGTGCCAGCAGTGAAGTGGATAGCAATCAGCCCCAGCATTTT. It codes for CASSEVDSNQPQHF.

Only a few counts were recorded for this clonotype. The chain has TRBV29-1 and TRBJ2-3, with 10 nucleotides matching TRBD1. The CDR3 is 14 amino acids. The V gene's germline CDR1 is SQVTM and CDR2 ANQGSEA. The V segment lost 6 bases and the J segment 4 bases; nucleotides outside the gene matches: 7. Here the CDR3 reads CSVAGTGEADTQYF. The CDR3 coding sequence is TGCAGCGTGGCCGGGACAGGGGAAGCAGATACGCAGTATTTT.

Many counts were recorded for this clonotype. The rearrangement uses TRBV6-1 and TRBJ2-7, with 9 positions matching TRBD1. Trimming removed 7 bases from V and 3 bases from J; junction bases left unmatched: 7. Germline V lookup: CDR1 MNHNS, CDR2 SASEGT. The CDR3 is 14 amino acids. Written as DNA, the CDR3 is TGTGCCAGCATTAGGGGACAGGGAGGCTACGAGCAGTACTTC. It yields the protein CASIRGQGGYEQYF.

This clonotype was counted between two and nine times. The chain joins TRBV9 to TRBJ2-1, with 10 bases aligning to TRBD2. J was trimmed by 7 bases and V by 5 bases; bases with no gene match: 6. The germline CDR1 and CDR2 sequences are SGDLS and YYNGEE. This CDR3 is 14 amino acids long. Written as DNA, the CDR3 is TGTGCCAGCAGTACTAGCGGGGCGGGGAATGAGCAGTTCTTC. Amino acid sequence: CASSTSGAGNEQFF.

This clonotype showed up many times. Here the CDR3 DNA reads TGTGCTTCTCGGAGCGGGTCCAAAACCTACGAGCAGTACTTC. Translated, it gives CASRSGSKTYEQYF. The chain links TRBV7-2 to TRBJ2-7; maybe TRBD2 (6 bases). The CDR3 runs to 14 residues. Germline CDR1 reads SGHTA; CDR2 reads FQGNSA.

In its sample, this clonotype was seen a few times. V is TRBV4-1 and J is TRBJ1-6, with TRBD1 identical over 8 bases. V trimming: 1 base; J trimming: 10 bases; junction bases outside the gene matches: 6. The length of the CDR3 is 15 residues. The germline gives CDR1 MGHRA, CDR2 YSYEKL. The CDR3 DNA sequence: TGCGCCAGCAGCCAAGTCGGACAGGGACGATCACCCCTCCACTTT. Translation gives CASSQVGQGRSPLHF.

The J gene is TRBJ1-5, the V gene TRBV19, with D possibly TRBD1 on 5 matching bases. CDR3 length: 14 residues. Deletions cut 4 bases from V and 6 bases from J, with 13 bases between. Germline CDR1 LNHDA, CDR2 SQIVND (reference sequence). In DNA form, the CDR3 reads TGTGCCAGTAGTACGCAGGGAGCCGGTCAGCCCCAGCATTTT. It is translated as CASSTQGAGQPQHF. The full variable domain, with the rest looked up from reference TRBV19 and TRBJ1-5, is DGGITQSPKYLFRKEGQNVTLSCEQNLNHDAMYWYRQDPGQGLRLIYYSQIVNDFQKGDIAEGYSVSREKKESFPLTVTSAQKNPTAFYLCASSTQGAGQPQHFGDGTRLSIL.

With regard to this clonotype: A much larger clone sits a single nucleotide away, making a read error possible. This rearrangement joins TRBV7-3 to TRBJ2-3; a possible D gene is TRBD1 (6 bases). Trimming took off 3 bases at V and 0 bases at J, with 10 bases between the two ends. Germline V CDR1 and CDR2: SGHTA, FQGTGA. There are 15 residues in the CDR3. CDR3 sequence reads: CASSFATGSTDTQYF. In nucleotides, the CDR3 is TGTGCCAGCAGCTTTGCTACAGGGAGCACAGATACGCAGTATTTT.

This chain joins TRBV6-1 and TRBJ2-3, with D hard to call. The CDR3 is 13 amino acids. Trimming cost V 3 bases and J 6 bases, with 10 bases left between them. Germline V gene data show CDR1 as MNHNS and CDR2 as SASEGT. The CDR3 sequence is CASSEVSRDTQYF. In DNA, the CDR3 is TGTGCCAGCAGTGAGGTATCGCGGGATACGCAGTATTTT.

This clonotype was seen ten or more times. The gene calls are TRBV28 and TRBJ2-3; TRBD2 matches at 9 bases. Per the germline V gene, CDR1 is MDHEN and CDR2 is SYDVKM. This CDR3 is 16 amino acids long. Trimming removed 4 bases from V and 0 bases from J; junction bases left unmatched: 5. CDR3: CASSSWTSESTDTQYF. CDR3 coding DNA: TGTGCCAGCAGTTCCTGGACTAGCGAGAGCACAGATACGCAGTATTTT.

This clonotype was seen repeatedly, ten times or more. The chain recombines TRBV2 with TRBJ1-1, with 8 nucleotides matching TRBD1. Unmatched junction bases numbered 3, after V lost 6 bases and J lost 3 bases. The CDR3 is made up of 13 amino acids. In germline, CDR1 is SNHLY, CDR2 FYNNEI. This chain's CDR3 is CASRGTGYTEAFF. CDR3 sequence (DNA): TGTGCCAGCAGGGGGACAGGATACACTGAAGCTTTCTTT.

This chain connects TRBV5-1 to TRBJ2-1, with a tentative D call TRBD2 (6 bases). Trimming stripped 2 bases from V and 4 bases from J, with 19 bases between. Germline V lookup: CDR1 SGHRS, CDR2 YFSETQ. The CDR3 has 17 amino acids. Here the CDR3 reads CASSLVSGLFSYNEQFF. CDR3 coding DNA: TGCGCCAGCAGCTTAGTTAGCGGCCTATTCTCTTACAATGAGCAGTTCTTC.

This rearrangement joins TRBV12-3 or TRBV12-4 to TRBJ1-4; possible D gene TRBD1, 5 bases. The CDR3 has 14 residues. V was shortened by 6 bases and J by 1 base, with 9 bases between the two germline ends. The CDR3 loop is CASRDTQTNEKLFF. The CDR3 DNA reads as TGTGCCAGCAGGGACACCCAAACTAATGAAAAACTGTTTTTT.

This clonotype was detected ten times or more. J is TRBJ1-1 and V is TRBV12-3 or TRBV12-4; TRBD1 is a possible D gene (5 bases). With 5 bases removed from V and 0 bases from J, the gap between germline ends came to 13 bases. The CDR3 totals 15 residues. For the CDR3, the DNA is TGTGCCAGCAGTCTCGACAGCCTCATGAACACTGAAGCTTTCTTT. Its translation: CASSLDSLMNTEAFF.